What follows are 32 T cell receptor beta chains derived from one specimen sequenced in a study of neurological immune-mediated disorders. TCRdb reprocessed the 5' RACE reads via MiXCR and lists one record per CDR3 protein. The data contain 74,000 or so distinct CDR3 sequences, about 9% of them singletons. Sequenced input: PBMCs. The source is a middle-aged man in good health.

Regarding this clonotype: This could be a read error, since a much larger clone is one nucleotide away. The chain links TRBV3-1 to TRBJ2-1; possibly TRBD1 or TRBD2 for D (5 bases each). V was clipped by 3 bases and J by 7 bases, with 16 bases between them. Germline CDR1 reads LGHDT; CDR2 reads YNNKEL (reference sequence). The CDR3 runs 15 residues. The CDR3 loop reads CASSHHIEGKNEQFF. CDR3 sequence (DNA): TGTGCCAGCAGCCACCATATAGAGGGGAAGAATGAGCAGTTCTTC.

This clonotype was counted between two and nine times. A much larger clone lies a single base off, so this may be a read error. The chain carries TRBV7-6 and TRBJ2-3; the D is unclear. The germline V gene encodes CDR1 SGHVS and CDR2 FNYEAQ. The CDR3 runs to 15 residues. The germline V and J ends were trimmed by 3 bases and 6 bases, with 16 bases remaining between them. The CDR3: CASSFEPQLGDTQYF. For the CDR3, the DNA is TGTGCCAGCAGCTTTGAGCCACAGCTAGGCGATACGCAGTATTTT.

This clonotype was seen repeatedly, ten times or more. The genes are TRBV28 and TRBJ2-2, with D hard to call. Per germline, CDR1 MDHEN and CDR2 SYDVKM. This CDR3 spans 15 amino acids. V dropped 2 bases and J dropped 0 bases, with 7 bases sitting between them. The CDR3 loop is CASSLDTANTGELFF. The CDR3 nucleotides read TGTGCCAGCAGTTTAGACACTGCGAACACCGGGGAGCTGTTTTTT.

This clonotype was seen repeatedly, ten times or more. The chain recombines TRBV15 with TRBJ1-5; no reliable D call. The CDR3 runs 14 residues. The germline V gene encodes CDR1 LNHNV and CDR2 YYDKDF (reference sequence). V lost 4 bases, J lost 8 bases, and 15 bases lay in between. This CDR3 reads CATSTRTDFKPQHF. The CDR3 DNA is TGTGCCACCAGCACAAGGACGGACTTTAAGCCCCAGCATTTT.

This clonotype was observed at least ten times. V usage is TRBV5-1 and J usage is TRBJ2-5, with 7 bases matching TRBD1. Germline CDR1 reads SGHRS; CDR2 reads YFSETQ. This CDR3 has 15 residues. The junction had 9 bases not matched to a gene; V was cut back by 2 bases and J by 5 bases. The CDR3 coding sequence is TGCGCCAGCAGCTTAACCGGGACAGAGGGTGAGACCCAGTACTTC. Residues: CASSLTGTEGETQYF.

This clonotype was counted between two and nine times. The chain combines TRBV20-1 with TRBJ2-3; unclear D gene. Trimming took 3 bases from V and 2 from J, leaving 12 bases between them. This CDR3 contains 14 residues. Germline lookup yields CDR1 DFQATT and CDR2 SNEGSKA (reference sequence). The CDR3 DNA reads as TGCAGTGCTAGCCTAGACTTAATCACAGATACGCAGTATTTT. Its translation is CSASLDLITDTQYF.

The V gene is TRBV7-2, the J gene TRBJ2-7, with 7 bases identical to TRBD2. Germline-derived CDR1 and CDR2 are SGHTA and FQGNSA. The CDR3 consists of 18 residues. V lost 0 bases and J lost 0; bases outside the gene matches: 11. The CDR3 loop reads CASSLAIPSGGSSYEQYF. CDR3 coding DNA: TGTGCCAGCAGCTTAGCTATTCCTAGTGGCGGGAGCTCCTACGAGCAGTACTTC.

A few counts support this clonotype. The chain couples TRBV6-2 or TRBV6-3 to TRBJ2-7; D may match TRBD1 or TRBD2 (5 bases each). Germline V gene data show CDR1 as MNHEY and CDR2 as SVGEGT. Trimming removed 0 bases from V and 7 bases from J, with 25 bases in between. CDR3 length: 18 amino acids. The CDR3 nucleotides read TGTGCCAGCAGTTACTCGCGACCGGACGGGACCTCGGGGACGGAGCAGTACTTC. Amino acids: CASSYSRPDGTSGTEQYF.

This clonotype has at least ten counts. V usage is TRBV3-1 and J usage is TRBJ2-2, with 7 bases aligning to TRBD2. Germline V gives CDR1 LGHDT, CDR2 YNNKEL (reference sequence). The CDR3 runs to 17 residues. V shed 2 bases, J shed 2 bases, and the junction held 8 bases outside the gene matches. As DNA, the CDR3 is TGTGCCAGCAGCCAACATCCGACTAGCCCAAACACCGGGGAGCTGTTTTTT. Protein product: CASSQHPTSPNTGELFF.

Ten or more counts support this clonotype. The chain couples TRBV2 to TRBJ2-6, with 10 bases matching TRBD1. This CDR3 is built from 15 residues. Germline CDR1 reads SNHLY; CDR2 reads FYNNEI. With 6 bases clipped from V and 2 bases from J, the junction kept 1 base outside the gene matches. The chain's CDR3 is CASRTGGAGANVLTF. For the CDR3, the DNA is TGTGCCAGCAGGACAGGGGGCGCTGGGGCCAACGTCCTGACTTTC.

This clonotype was recorded at least ten times. CDR3 region: CASSPRAGSPPDTQYF. CDR3 nucleotide sequence: TGTGCCAGCAGCCCAAGAGCGGGGTCTCCGCCAGATACGCAGTATTTT. The chain employs TRBV7-2 and TRBJ2-3, with 7 bases fitting TRBD2. The V and J ends lost 5 bases and 4 bases, in that order; junction bases with no gene match: 12. Germline CDR1 SGHTA, CDR2 FQGNSA. CDR3 length: 16 residues.

This clonotype occurred a few times. The V call is TRBV10-3, the J call TRBJ1-1, with D possibly being TRBD1 (6 bases). The length of the CDR3 is 17 residues. The germline V gene has CDR1 ENHRY and CDR2 SYGVKD. The V end was cut by 2 bases, the J end by 4 bases, with 20 bases between. The CDR3 region has the DNA TGTGCCATCAGTGAGACGACAACGAGGGGGTCGGGCACTGAAGCTTTCTTT. Its protein product is CAISETTTRGSGTEAFF.

This clonotype has ten or more counts. The CDR3 loop reads CASSPYGAAGNYGYTF. The CDR3 bases are TGTGCCAGCAGCCCTTACGGGGCAGCTGGTAACTATGGCTACACCTTC. This chain joins TRBV3-1 and TRBJ1-2, with a weak D call TRBD1 (5 bases). Trimming removed 4 bases from V and 1 base from J, with 16 bases in between. The CDR3 has 16 residues. In germline, CDR1 is LGHDT, CDR2 YNNKEL (reference sequence). Complete variable domain (other parts from reference TRBV3-1 and TRBJ1-2): DTAVSQTPKYLVTQMGNDKSIKCEQNLGHDTMYWYKQDSKKFLKIMFSYNNKELIINETVPNRFSPKSPDKAHLNLHINSLELGDSAVYFCASSPYGAAGNYGYTFGSGTRLTVV.

This clonotype was detected only once. The rearrangement links TRBV5-5 to TRBJ2-7, with D possibly TRBD2 on 6 matching bases. The CDR3 spans 14 residues. Between the trimmed V and J ends, which lost 3 bases and 11 bases, there was a span of 21 bases. Germline-derived CDR1 and CDR2 are SGHKS and YYEKEE (reference sequence). The CDR3 is CASSWLAGSYKKYF. The CDR3 bases are TGTGCCAGCAGCTGGCTGGCGGGATCCTACAAGAAGTACTTC.

This clonotype was seen many times. The rearrangement links TRBV20-1 to TRBJ2-1; 11 bases map to TRBD2. Germline loops: CDR1 DFQATT, CDR2 SNEGSKA (reference sequence). The CDR3 is 13 residues long. V was pared by 1 base and J by 9 bases, with 2 bases of the junction left unmatched. The CDR3 is CSARGGTSGEQFF. The CDR3 bases are TGCAGTGCTAGAGGGGGGACTAGCGGTGAGCAGTTCTTC.

This clonotype was seen ten or more times. The rearrangement uses TRBV5-1 and TRBJ2-1; 8 nucleotides agree with TRBD2. V lost 4 bases to trimming and J lost 7 bases; unmatched junction nucleotides: 10. The CDR3 runs to 15 residues. Looked up from germline, CDR1 is SGHRS and CDR2 is YFSETQ. CDR3: CASSREGLSSNEQFF. The CDR3 nucleotides read TGCGCCAGCAGCCGGGAGGGCCTTAGCAGTAATGAGCAGTTCTTC. The full variable domain, in which reference TRBV5-1 and TRBJ2-1 provide the parts outside the CDR3, is KAGVTQTPRYLIKTRGQQVTLSCSPISGHRSVSWYQQTPGQGLQFLFEYFSETQRNKGNFPGRFSGRQFSNSRSEMNVSTLELGDSALYLCASSREGLSSNEQFFGPGTRLTVL.

Many counts were recorded for this clonotype. This chain uses TRBV5-1 with TRBJ2-7, with D possibly matching TRBD1 (5 bases). V lost 2 bases, J lost 3 bases, and 15 bases lay in between. The CDR3 consists of 15 residues. CDR1 is SGHRS, CDR2 YFSETQ, per germline. CDR3 DNA: TGCGCCAGCAGCTTCGGGCAGGGATTTTTCTACGAGCAGTACTTC. It yields the protein CASSFGQGFFYEQYF.

The table lists this clonotype with many counts. The V gene is TRBV28, the J gene TRBJ2-7; TRBD1 matches at 7 bases. After removal of 5 bases from V and 0 bases from J, the junction contained 7 bases not matched to a gene. This CDR3 comprises 15 residues. Looked up from germline, CDR1 is MDHEN and CDR2 is SYDVKM. CDR3 protein: CASSPTPGGSYEQYF. CDR3 DNA sequence: TGTGCCAGCAGTCCCACTCCAGGGGGCTCCTACGAGCAGTACTTC.

This clonotype was observed many times. The chain employs TRBV6-6 and TRBJ2-2, with D possibly called TRBD1 or TRBD2 (6 bases each). This CDR3 has 15 amino acids. Per the germline V gene, CDR1 is MNHNY and CDR2 is SVGAGI (reference sequence). Trimming took off 6 bases at V and 5 bases at J, with 16 bases between the two ends. Here the CDR3 reads CASRRGQGGTGELFF. CDR3 DNA sequence: TGTGCCAGCAGACGGGGGCAGGGCGGTACCGGGGAGCTGTTTTTT.

This clonotype was detected ten times or more. This sequence joins TRBV7-9 and TRBJ1-4, with a tentative D call TRBD1 (6 bases). V was cut by 8 bases and J by 8 bases, with 33 bases left in between. Looked up from germline, CDR1 is SEHNR and CDR2 is FQNEAQ (reference sequence). The CDR3 contains 19 residues. The CDR3 protein is CASAPNSGQRSTRLEKLFF. The CDR3 DNA follows: TGTGCCAGCGCACCCAATAGTGGACAGAGATCGACTAGATTAGAAAAACTGTTTTTT.

This clonotype was counted many times. The chain joins TRBV20-1 to TRBJ1-4; D gene ambiguous. The ends were cut back, 5 bases at V and 9 bases at J, with 19 bases in the middle. CDR3 length equals 14 residues. From germline, CDR1 is DFQATT and CDR2 SNEGSKA (reference sequence). In DNA form, the CDR3 reads TGCAGTGCTGAGCCCCCCGACCGAACCCAAAAACTGTTTTTT. Translated, it gives CSAEPPDRTQKLFF.

Many counts were recorded for this clonotype. This sequence joins TRBV7-2 and TRBJ2-7, with D unclear. The V end lost 1 base, the J end lost 2 bases, and 12 bases lay between the germline ends. Germline V gene sequence: CDR1 SGHTA, CDR2 FQGNSA. The CDR3 has 15 amino acids. The CDR3 DNA follows: TGTGCCAGCAGCTTAGTGACCAGGAACCCCTACGAGCAGTACTTC. It is translated as CASSLVTRNPYEQYF.

This clonotype came up many times. CDR3 amino acids: CASTLSRSGTSNYGYTF. Written as DNA, the CDR3 is TGTGCCAGCACCTTATCCCGGAGTGGAACATCCAACTATGGCTACACCTTC. The chain links TRBV27 to TRBJ1-2; D not certain. The CDR3 runs 17 residues. Trimming took off 7 bases at V and 2 bases at J, with 23 bases between the two ends. From germline, CDR1 is MNHEY and CDR2 SMNVEV (reference sequence).

There are many counts of this clonotype. The J gene is TRBJ1-1, the V gene TRBV3-1; weak D call: TRBD1 (5 bases). The CDR3 runs to 15 residues. V was pared by 1 base and J by 11 bases, with 20 bases between. CDR1 is LGHDT, CDR2 YNNKEL, per germline (reference sequence). For the CDR3, the DNA is TGTGCCAGCAGCCAAGCCCGGGACGCCTTCAATGGGGCTTTCTTT. Translated: CASSQARDAFNGAFF.

This clonotype was seen ten or more times. J is TRBJ2-1 and V is TRBV5-1; the match to TRBD1 covers 8 bases. Germline V lookup: CDR1 SGHRS, CDR2 YFSETQ. The CDR3 sequence is 12 residues long. V shed 7 bases, J shed 8 bases, and the junction held 5 bases outside the gene matches. CDR3 amino acids: CASGQGAYEQFF. The DNA of the CDR3 is TGCGCCAGCGGGCAGGGGGCATATGAGCAGTTCTTC.

This clonotype was picked up many times. The chain couples TRBV10-3 to TRBJ2-1, with 8 bases aligning to TRBD2. The CDR3 sequence is 17 residues long. With V trimmed by 6 bases and J by 8 bases, 18 bases remained unmatched. In germline, CDR1 is ENHRY, CDR2 SYGVKD. The CDR3 here is CAIRIQLSGGAVDEQFF. DNA for the CDR3: TGTGCCATCAGGATCCAGTTATCGGGGGGGGCCGTAGATGAGCAGTTCTTC.

This clonotype has at least ten counts. This chain connects TRBV10-3 to TRBJ2-2, with a possible D match to TRBD1 (5 bases). The V gene's germline CDR1 is ENHRY and CDR2 SYGVKD. V was clipped by 5 bases and J by 3 bases, with 10 bases between them. This CDR3 has 14 amino acids. This CDR3 reads CAISPQGHTGELFF. In nucleotides, the CDR3 is TGTGCCATCAGTCCCCAGGGTCACACCGGGGAGCTGTTTTTT.

This clonotype was detected ten times or more. This chain connects TRBV20-1 to TRBJ2-7, with a tentative D call TRBD2 (6 bases). Germline CDR1 is DFQATT and CDR2 is SNEGSKA (reference sequence). The CDR3 is 15 amino acids. V was cut by 3 bases and J by 3 bases, with 18 bases left in between. The CDR3 here is CSASGIAELFYEQYF. In DNA, the CDR3 is TGCAGTGCTAGTGGCATAGCGGAGCTTTTCTACGAGCAGTACTTC.

This clonotype has at least ten counts. The V and J genes are TRBV5-1 and TRBJ2-2, with 7 bases identical to TRBD1. Germline CDR1 SGHRS, CDR2 YFSETQ. The CDR3 sequence is 15 residues long. The ends lost 1 base at V and 4 bases at J; junction bases unmatched: 4. The CDR3 DNA reads TGCGCCAGCAGCTTGAGAACAGGGGCCACCGGGGAGCTGTTTTTT. This codes for CASSLRTGATGELFF.

The gene calls are TRBV28 and TRBJ2-7; D unclear. Germline CDR1 is MDHEN and CDR2 is SYDVKM. The CDR3 has 10 amino acids. V was clipped by 5 bases and J by 5 bases, with 4 bases between them. Written as DNA, the CDR3 is TGTGCCAGCAGTAGCCACGAGCAGTACTTC. This translates into CASSSHEQYF.

This clonotype was recorded at least ten times. The chain carries TRBV7-8 and TRBJ1-5; D call uncertain. Germline CDR1 SGHVS, CDR2 FQNEAQ. V shed 0 bases and J shed 3 bases, with 12 bases lying between them. CDR3 length: 16 residues. CDR3 coding DNA: TGTGCCAGCAGCTTAGCTGCCAGAGCCTCCAATCAGCCCCAGCATTTT. Protein sequence: CASSLAARASNQPQHF.

This clonotype was observed at least ten times. This chain connects TRBV15 to TRBJ1-3; perhaps TRBD1 as D (5 bases). Germline CDR1 and CDR2: LNHNV and YYDKDF (reference sequence). Trimming pared 6 bases from V and 2 bases from J, leaving 17 bases between. The length of the CDR3 is 16 residues. The CDR3 region has the DNA TGTGCCACCAGTATCGAAAGGGGCAGGGCTGGAAACACCATATATTTT. This sequence encodes CATSIERGRAGNTIYF.